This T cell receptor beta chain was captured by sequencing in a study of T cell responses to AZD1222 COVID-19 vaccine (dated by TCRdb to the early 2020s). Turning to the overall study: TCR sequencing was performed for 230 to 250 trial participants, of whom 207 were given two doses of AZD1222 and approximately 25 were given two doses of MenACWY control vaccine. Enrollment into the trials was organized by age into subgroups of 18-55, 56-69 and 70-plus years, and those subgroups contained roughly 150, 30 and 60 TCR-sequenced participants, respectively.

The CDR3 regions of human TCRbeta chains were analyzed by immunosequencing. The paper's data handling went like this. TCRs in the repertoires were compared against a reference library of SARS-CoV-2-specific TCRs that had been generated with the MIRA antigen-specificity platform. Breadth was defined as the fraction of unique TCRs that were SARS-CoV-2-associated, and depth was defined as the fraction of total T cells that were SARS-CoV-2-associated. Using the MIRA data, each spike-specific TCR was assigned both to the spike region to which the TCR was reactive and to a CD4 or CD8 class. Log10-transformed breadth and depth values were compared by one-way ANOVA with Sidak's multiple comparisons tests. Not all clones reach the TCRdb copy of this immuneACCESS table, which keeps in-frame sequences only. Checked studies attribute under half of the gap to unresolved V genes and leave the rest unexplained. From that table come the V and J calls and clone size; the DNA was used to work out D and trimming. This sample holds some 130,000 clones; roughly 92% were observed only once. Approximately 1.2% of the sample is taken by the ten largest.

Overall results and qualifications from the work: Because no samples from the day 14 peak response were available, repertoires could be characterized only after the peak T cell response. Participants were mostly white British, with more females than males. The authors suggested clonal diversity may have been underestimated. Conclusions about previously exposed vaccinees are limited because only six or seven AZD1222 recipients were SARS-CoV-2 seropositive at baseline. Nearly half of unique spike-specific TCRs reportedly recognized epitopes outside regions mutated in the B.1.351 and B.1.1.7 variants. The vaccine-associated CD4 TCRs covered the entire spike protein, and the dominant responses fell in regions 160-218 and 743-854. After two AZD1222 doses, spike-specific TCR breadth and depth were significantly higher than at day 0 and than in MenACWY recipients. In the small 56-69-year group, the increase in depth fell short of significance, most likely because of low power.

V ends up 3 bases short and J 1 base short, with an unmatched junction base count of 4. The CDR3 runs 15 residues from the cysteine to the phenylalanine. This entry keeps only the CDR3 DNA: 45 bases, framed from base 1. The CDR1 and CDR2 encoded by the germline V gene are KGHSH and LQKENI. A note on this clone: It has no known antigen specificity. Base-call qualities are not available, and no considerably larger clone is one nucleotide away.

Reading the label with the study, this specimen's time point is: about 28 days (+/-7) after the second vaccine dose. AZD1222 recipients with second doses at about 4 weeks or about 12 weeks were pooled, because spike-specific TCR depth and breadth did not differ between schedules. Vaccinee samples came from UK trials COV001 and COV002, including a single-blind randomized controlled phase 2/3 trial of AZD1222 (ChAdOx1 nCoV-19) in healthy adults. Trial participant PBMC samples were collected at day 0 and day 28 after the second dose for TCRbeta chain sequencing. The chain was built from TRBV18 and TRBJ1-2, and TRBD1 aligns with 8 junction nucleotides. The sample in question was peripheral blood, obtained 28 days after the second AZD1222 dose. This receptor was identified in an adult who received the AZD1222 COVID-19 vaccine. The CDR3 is CASSPTTGVNYGYTF. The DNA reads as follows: TGTGCCAGCTCACCCACGACAGGGGTTAACTATGGCTACACCTTC.